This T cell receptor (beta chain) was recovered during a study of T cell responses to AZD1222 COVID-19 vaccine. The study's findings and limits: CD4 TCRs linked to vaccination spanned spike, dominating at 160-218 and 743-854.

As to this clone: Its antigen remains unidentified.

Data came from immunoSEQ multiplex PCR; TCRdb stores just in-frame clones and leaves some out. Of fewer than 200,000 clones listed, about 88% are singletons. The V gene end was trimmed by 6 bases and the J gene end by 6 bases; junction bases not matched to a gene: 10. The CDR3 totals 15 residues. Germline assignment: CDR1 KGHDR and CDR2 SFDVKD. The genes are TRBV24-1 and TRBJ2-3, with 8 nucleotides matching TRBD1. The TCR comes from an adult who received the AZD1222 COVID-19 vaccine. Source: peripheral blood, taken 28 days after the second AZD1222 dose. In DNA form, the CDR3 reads TGTGCCACCAGTCCTCCAGGGGGCAGGGACGATACGCAGTATTTT. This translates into CATSPPGGRDDTQYF.